Sequencing of this T cell receptor beta chain was carried out in a study of Tregs in tolerant kidney transplant recipients. Findings and limits, study-wide: Activated donor B cell expansion appeared to reveal the most relevant donor-specific TCRbeta repertoire. This study did not directly address biological reproducibility. The small number of patients limits these findings pending further validation.

Generated by immunoSEQ multiplex PCR, the TCRdb table keeps only in-frame clones and is missing some. The table records hundreds of thousands of clones, 84% of them present only once. Unstimulated regulatory T cells (CD4+CD25+CD127-), CD4+CD25- non-regulatory cells, CD4 and CD8 cells were FACS-sorted from thawed PBMCs. This clone was seen more than once but under ten times. Its antigen is unknown. The sample was CD4+ T cells from blood. The clonotype was recovered from a human donor in good health.

CDR3 loop: CASSSTPNTEAFF. In DNA form, the CDR3 reads TGTGCCAGCAGCTCGACACCGAACACTGAAGCTTTCTTT. V gene TRBV7-9 combines with J gene TRBJ1-1; D not resolved. Trimming stripped 4 bases from V and 1 base from J, with 7 bases between. The CDR3 is made up of 13 amino acids. Germline-derived CDR1 and CDR2 are SEHNR and FQNEAQ (reference sequence).